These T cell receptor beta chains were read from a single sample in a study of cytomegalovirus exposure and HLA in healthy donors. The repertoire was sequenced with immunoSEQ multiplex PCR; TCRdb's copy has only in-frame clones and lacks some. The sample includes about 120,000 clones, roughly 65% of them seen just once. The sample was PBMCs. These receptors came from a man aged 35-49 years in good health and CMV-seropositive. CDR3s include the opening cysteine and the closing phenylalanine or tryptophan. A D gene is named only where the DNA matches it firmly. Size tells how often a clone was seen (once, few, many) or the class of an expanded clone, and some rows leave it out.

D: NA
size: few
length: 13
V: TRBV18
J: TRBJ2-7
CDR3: CASSPGRLYEQYF
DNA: TGTGCCAGCTCACCAGGCCGACTTTACGAGCAGTACTTC

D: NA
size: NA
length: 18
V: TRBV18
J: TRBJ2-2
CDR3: CASSPFFGGPANTGELFF
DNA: TGTGCCAGCTCACCATTCTTCGGGGGACCGGCGAACACCGGGGAGCTGTTTTTT

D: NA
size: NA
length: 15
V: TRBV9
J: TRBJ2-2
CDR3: CASSVGGKNTGELFF
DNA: TGTGCCAGCAGCGTAGGAGGAAAGAACACCGGGGAGCTGTTTTTT

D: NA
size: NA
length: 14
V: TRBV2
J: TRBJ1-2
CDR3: CASSGTARNYGYTF
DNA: TGTGCCAGCAGTGGGACAGCGAGAAACTATGGCTACACCTTC

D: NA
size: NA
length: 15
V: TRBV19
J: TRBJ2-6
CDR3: CASSGMASGANVLTF
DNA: TGTGCCAGTAGTGGCATGGCCTCTGGGGCCAACGTCCTGACTTTC

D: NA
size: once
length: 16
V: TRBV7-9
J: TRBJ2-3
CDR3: CASSLYLGGGTDTQYF
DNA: TGTGCCAGCAGCTTGTACCTCGGGGGAGGCACAGATACGCAGTATTTT

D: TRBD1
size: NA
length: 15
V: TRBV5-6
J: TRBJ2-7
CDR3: CASSPGTGDFYEQYF
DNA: TGTGCCAGCAGCCCCGGGACAGGGGACTTCTACGAGCAGTACTTC

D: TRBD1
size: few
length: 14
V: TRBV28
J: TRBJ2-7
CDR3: CASRGGTGGGEQYF
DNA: TGTGCCAGCAGGGGGGGGACAGGGGGCGGCGAGCAGTACTTC

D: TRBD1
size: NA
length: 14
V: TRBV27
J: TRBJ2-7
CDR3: CASSLGQGAAEQYF
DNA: TGTGCCAGCAGTCTAGGACAGGGGGCGGCCGAGCAGTACTTC

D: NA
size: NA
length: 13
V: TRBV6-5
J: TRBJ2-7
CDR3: CASSFGQTYEQYF
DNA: TGTGCCAGCAGTTTTGGACAGACCTACGAGCAGTACTTC

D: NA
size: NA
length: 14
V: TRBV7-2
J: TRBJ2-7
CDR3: CASRPGASSYEQYF
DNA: TGTGCCAGCAGGCCTGGAGCCAGCTCCTACGAGCAGTACTTC

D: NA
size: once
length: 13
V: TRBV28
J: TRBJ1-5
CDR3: CASSLEVLQPQHF
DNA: TGTGCCAGCAGTTTGGAGGTATTACAGCCCCAGCATTTT

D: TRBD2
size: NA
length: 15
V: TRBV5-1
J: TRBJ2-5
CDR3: CASSLGNGGRETQYF
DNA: TGCGCCAGCAGCTTAGGTAACGGGGGGAGAGAGACCCAGTACTTC

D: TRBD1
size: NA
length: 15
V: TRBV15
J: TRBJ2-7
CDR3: CATSKDRRAANEQYF
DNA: TGTGCCACCAGCAAGGACAGGCGCGCGGCTAACGAGCAGTACTTC

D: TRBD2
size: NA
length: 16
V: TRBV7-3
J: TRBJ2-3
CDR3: CASSRQSGGASDTQYF
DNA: TGTGCCAGCAGCCGACAGAGCGGGGGGGCCTCAGATACGCAGTATTTT

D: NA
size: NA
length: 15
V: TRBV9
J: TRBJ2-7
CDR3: CASSVGGGDSYEQYF
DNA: TGTGCCAGCAGCGTAGGCGGAGGGGACTCCTACGAGCAGTACTTC

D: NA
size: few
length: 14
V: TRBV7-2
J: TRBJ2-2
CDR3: CASSLLTVQEELFF
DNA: TGTGCCAGCAGCTTATTGACAGTACAGGAGGAGCTGTTTTTT

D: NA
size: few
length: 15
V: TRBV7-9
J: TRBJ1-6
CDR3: CASSLRGAPNSPLHF
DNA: TGTGCCAGCAGCTTACGGGGGGCTCCTAATTCACCCCTCCACTTT

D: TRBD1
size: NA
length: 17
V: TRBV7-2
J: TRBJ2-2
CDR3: CASSRSETGTGTGELFF
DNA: TGTGCCAGCAGCCGCTCAGAGACAGGGACGGGCACCGGGGAGCTGTTTTTT

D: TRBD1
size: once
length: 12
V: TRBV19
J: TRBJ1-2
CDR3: CATGTVAYGYTF
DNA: TGTGCCACTGGGACAGTCGCCTATGGCTACACCTTC

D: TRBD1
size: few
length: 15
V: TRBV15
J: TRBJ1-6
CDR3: CATSRDRADNSPLHF
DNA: TGTGCCACCAGCAGGGACAGGGCGGATAATTCACCCCTCCACTTT

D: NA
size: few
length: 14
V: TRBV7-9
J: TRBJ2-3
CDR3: CASSSTLNSHTQYF
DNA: TGTGCCAGCAGCTCCACCCTGAACTCTCATACGCAGTATTTT

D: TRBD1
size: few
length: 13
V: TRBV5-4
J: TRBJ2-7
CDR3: CASSRDSTAEQYF
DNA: TGTGCCAGCAGCCGGGACAGTACGGCTGAGCAGTACTTC